A selection of T cell receptor beta chains follows, all from one sample in a study of cytomegalovirus exposure and HLA in healthy donors. This table comes from immunoSEQ multiplex PCR, and its TCRdb copy is limited to in-frame clones, with some not included. This repertoire shows over 200,000 clones, 65% to 75% found once; its top ten account for under 2%. Sequenced material: PBMCs. All receptors derive from a woman aged 30 to 39 in good health and CMV-seronegative. CDR3s include the opening cysteine and the closing phenylalanine or tryptophan. D genes are given only for firm matches. Clone size is not always given. Where it is, it says once, few, many or a class for expanded clones.

V gene	J gene	clone size	D gene	CDR3 protein	CDR3 DNA
TRBV6-6	TRBJ1-1	.	.	CASSYSIAGMNTEAFF	TGTGCCAGCAGTTACTCGATAGCAGGGATGAACACTGAAGCTTTCTTT
TRBV27	TRBJ1-1	.	.	CASSAFGGMNTEAFF	TGTGCCAGCAGCGCCTTTGGGGGGATGAACACTGAAGCTTTCTTT
TRBV27	TRBJ1-2	.	.	CASSFGTNFNYGYTF	TGTGCCAGCAGTTTTGGGACAAATTTTAACTATGGCTACACCTTC
TRBV6-5	TRBJ1-2	.	.	CASSYSGGAGDGYTF	TGTGCCAGCAGTTACTCAGGGGGGGCGGGAGATGGCTACACCTTC
TRBV7-3	TRBJ2-1	.	.	CASSLIGQGLGNEQFF	TGTGCCAGCAGCTTGATAGGGCAGGGTCTTGGTAATGAGCAGTTCTTC
TRBV30	TRBJ1-2	.	.	CAWSDSGSGGYTF	TGTGCCTGGAGTGATTCAGGGTCGGGTGGCTACACCTTC
TRBV12-5	TRBJ1-1	.	TRBD1	CASGIRDRALEAFF	TGTGCTAGTGGTATTCGGGACAGAGCCTTAGAAGCTTTCTTT
TRBV2	TRBJ1-1	.	TRBD1	CASSLDRVTEAFF	TGTGCCAGCAGTCTCGACAGGGTCACTGAAGCTTTCTTT
TRBV19	TRBJ2-2	.	.	CASSRRELVGELFF	TGTGCCAGTAGTCGCAGGGAACTGGTCGGGGAGCTGTTTTTT
TRBV9	TRBJ1-1	.	TRBD1	CASSVQGGKAEAFF	TGTGCCAGCAGCGTCCAGGGGGGAAAGGCTGAAGCTTTCTTT
TRBV11-2	TRBJ1-2	.	.	CASSLGQEEYGYTF	TGTGCCAGCAGCTTAGGGCAAGAGGAATATGGCTACACCTTC
TRBV29-1	TRBJ2-1	.	TRBD2	CSTELAGVGNEQFF	TGCAGCACTGAACTAGCGGGAGTAGGAAATGAGCAGTTCTTC
TRBV9	TRBJ2-5	.	.	CASSVIPDSPGTQYF	TGTGCCAGCAGCGTCATCCCCGACAGTCCGGGGACCCAGTACTTC
TRBV5-4	TRBJ1-2	.	.	CASSLDAGSYTF	TGTGCCAGCAGCTTGGATGCAGGGAGCTACACCTTC
TRBV6-6	TRBJ2-7	few	TRBD2	CASSTGLAELSYEQYF	TGTGCCAGCAGTACGGGACTAGCGGAGCTCAGCTACGAGCAGTACTTC
TRBV27	TRBJ2-2	.	TRBD2	CASSGYLREGAGELFF	TGTGCCAGCAGTGGCTACTTGCGGGAGGGGGCCGGGGAGCTGTTTTTT
TRBV7-8	TRBJ2-7	.	TRBD1	CASRVPGQGSYEQYF	TGTGCCAGCAGGGTACCGGGACAGGGATCCTACGAGCAGTACTTC
TRBV18	TRBJ1-1	.	.	CAISPPGQKKGMNTEAFF	TGTGCCATCTCACCCCCCGGACAGAAAAAGGGGATGAACACTGAAGCTTTCTTT
TRBV19	TRBJ1-2	.	.	CASSITTGYGYTF	TGTGCCAGTAGTATAACGACAGGCTATGGCTACACCTTC
TRBV19	TRBJ2-1	once	.	CVSSIGYYLAGDNEQFF	TGTGTCAGTAGTATTGGCTATTATCTGGCGGGCGACAATGAGCAGTTCTTC
TRBV4-1	TRBJ2-3	once	.	CASCRGARGGSDTQYF	TGCGCCAGCTGTCGCGGAGCCAGGGGCGGATCAGATACGCAGTATTTT
TRBV9	TRBJ1-1	.	.	CASSVVGRPHSEAFF	TGTGCCAGCAGCGTAGTGGGGCGGCCGCACTCCGAAGCTTTCTTT
TRBV6-5	TRBJ2-7	.	TRBD1	CASSSGQAISYEQYF	TGTGCCAGCAGTTCCGGACAGGCCATCTCCTACGAGCAGTACTTC
TRBV10-3	TRBJ2-2	.	.	CAISEIGGGTGELFF	TGTGCCATCAGTGAGATCGGGGGAGGCACCGGGGAGCTGTTTTTT
TRBV2	TRBJ1-2	.	TRBD1	CASSEGAGGFYGYTF	TGTGCCAGCAGTGAAGGGGCAGGGGGCTTCTATGGCTACACCTTC
TRBV5-1	TRBJ2-1	.	TRBD2	CASSLVLLAGNEQFF	TGCGCCAGCAGCTTGGTTTTACTAGCGGGAAATGAGCAGTTCTTC
TRBV19	TRBJ1-1	.	TRBD1	CASGRKGGNTEAFF	TGTGCCAGTGGCAGGAAAGGGGGCAATACTGAAGCTTTCTTT
TRBV5-1	TRBJ1-1	.	.	CASSLGYQAFF	TGCGCCAGCAGCTTGGGTTATCAAGCTTTCTTT
TRBV7-7	TRBJ2-7	few	.	CASSPGGIREQYF	TGTGCTAGCAGCCCTGGGGGGATCCGGGAGCAGTACTTC
TRBV6-5	TRBJ2-7	.	.	CASRLTGFSYEQYF	TGTGCCAGCAGACTAACCGGGTTCTCCTACGAGCAGTACTTC
TRBV4-2	TRBJ2-3	.	TRBD2	CASSQEGASGMADTQYF	TGTGCCAGCAGCCAAGAGGGAGCTAGCGGGATGGCAGATACGCAGTATTTT
TRBV6-6	TRBJ1-2	once	TRBD1	CASRFGTGIYGYTF	TGTGCCAGCAGGTTCGGGACAGGGATCTATGGCTACACCTTC
TRBV18	TRBJ2-2	.	.	CASLPRIASDISNTGELFF	TGTGCCAGCTTACCACGAATAGCATCGGATATCTCGAACACCGGGGAGCTGTTTTTT
TRBV5-1	TRBJ2-7	.	TRBD1	CASRLGQASEQYF	TGCGCCAGCAGGTTGGGACAGGCCTCCGAGCAGTACTTC
TRBV9	TRBJ2-5	.	TRBD2	CASSVVTSGIETQYF	TGTGCCAGCAGCGTAGTTACTAGCGGGATAGAGACCCAGTACTTC
TRBV19	TRBJ1-1	.	.	CASSLAIRAGAFF	TGTGCCAGTAGTTTGGCCATCAGGGCTGGCGCTTTCTTT
TRBV7-9	TRBJ1-1	.	.	CSSSLAGQFNTEAFF	TGTTCCAGCAGCTTAGCTGGACAGTTTAACACTGAAGCTTTCTTT